This TCR beta chain was sequenced during a study of a mutant IDH1 vaccine in newly diagnosed glioma. Across the study: Weeks 1, 3, 5, 7, 11, 15, 19 and 23 were when patients received their eight vaccinations. Onset of vaccination occurred 4-6 weeks following radiotherapy alone, or with temozolomide cycles.

The table came from immunoSEQ multiplex PCR; TCRdb's copy has only in-frame clones and leaves some out. Of about 38,000 clones detected, approximately 78% appear once; the ten largest clones hold more than 5.5%. Time point in this sample: week 5, during vaccination. Topical imiquimod was applied with each vaccine dose, which held 300 ug of mutant IDH1 20-mer peptide. Trimming pared 4 bases from V and 0 bases from J, leaving 14 bases between. This CDR3 region has 16 residues. The germline gives CDR1 SGHRS, CDR2 YFSETQ. Comments on this clone: The antigen is unknown.

The source of this sequence is a middle-aged man with glioma. This chain joins TRBV5-1 and TRBJ1-3, with a weak D call TRBD1 (6 bases). Sequencing used PBMCs, obtained from a glioma patient whose treatment included an IDH1 peptide vaccine. CDR3 sequence (DNA): TGCGCCAGCAGCGCAACGACAGGACCCTCTGGAAACACCATATATTTT. Protein sequence: CASSATTGPSGNTIYF.